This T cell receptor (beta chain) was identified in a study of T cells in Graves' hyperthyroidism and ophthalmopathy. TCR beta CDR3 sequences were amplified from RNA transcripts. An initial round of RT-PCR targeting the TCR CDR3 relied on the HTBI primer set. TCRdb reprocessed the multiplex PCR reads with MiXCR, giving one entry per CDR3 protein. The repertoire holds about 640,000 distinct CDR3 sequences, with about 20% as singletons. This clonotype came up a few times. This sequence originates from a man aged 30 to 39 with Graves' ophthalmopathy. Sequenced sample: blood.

CDR3 sequence reads: CASSESRTPSNQPQHF. DNA of the CDR3: TGTGCCAGCAGTGAAAGTAGAACACCAAGCAATCAGCCCCAGCATTTT. The chain couples TRBV6-1 to TRBJ1-5; D uncertain. The CDR3 is 16 residues long. Germline V gene data show CDR1 as MNHNS and CDR2 as SASEGT. Trimming took off 2 bases at V and 1 base at J, with 12 bases between the two ends.